This T cell receptor (beta chain) appears in the sequencing data of a study of T cells in Graves' hyperthyroidism and ophthalmopathy. V was pared by 1 base and J by 5 bases, with 18 bases between. The CDR3 is made up of 16 amino acids. The germline V gene encodes CDR1 DFQATT and CDR2 SNEGSKA (reference sequence). RNA transcripts served as the template for amplifying TCR beta CDR3 regions. In the first-round RT-PCR of the TCR CDR3, the HTBI primer set was used. TCRdb recomputed calls from the multiplex PCR reads with MiXCR, one row per CDR3 protein. The table has a few hundred thousand distinct CDR3 sequences, around 22% seen once.

This rearrangement joins TRBV20-1 to TRBJ1-5; possibly TRBD1 for D (6 bases). This TCR derives from a man aged 25 to 40 with Graves' ophthalmopathy. Sequencing was performed on blood. The CDR3 protein is CSARGGGGLGDQPQHF. For the CDR3, the DNA is TGCAGTGCTAGAGGGGGGGGGGGCTTAGGGGATCAGCCCCAGCATTTT.